This TCR beta chain comes out of a study of response to subunit inactivated influenza vaccine. General study findings and limits: The authors proposed limited new T cell recruitment per seasonal influenza vaccination.

TCRdb reprocessed the RT-PCR reads via MiXCR and lists one record per CDR3 protein. The top ten hold approximately 2% of the sample, which has about 520,000 distinct CDR3 sequences, 25% seen once. The CDR3 runs 16 residues. The V and J ends lost 6 bases and 7 bases, in that order; junction bases with no gene match: 17. This clonotype was counted a few times. Antigen unknown. The material was CD4+ T cells sorted from PBMCs, obtained more than 4 days after vaccination. The gene calls are TRBV12-3 or TRBV12-4 and TRBJ2-5; the match to TRBD2 covers 7 bases. The TCR originated in a man aged 50-60 years who received an inactivated influenza vaccine. The chain's CDR3 is CASRLGSGVPAGTQYF. The DNA for the CDR3 is TGTGCCAGCAGATTGGGGAGCGGGGTCCCCGCGGGGACCCAGTACTTC.